The T cell receptor beta chain under discussion was sequenced for a study of shared clonotypes between healthy human individuals (dated by TCRdb to the early 2020s). For the study in its entirety: The cohort included three men and a couple of women between 18 and 49 years of age. Per donor, leukapheresis produced somewhere between about 0.94 and 9 billion PBMCs. To increase sequencing depth and limit assay-specific biases, TCR repertoire library preparation and sequencing were carried out by different laboratories using diverse techniques. To estimate repertoire size and how much clonotype sharing occurs between individuals, the study deeply sequenced the blood TCR repertoires of 5 or 6 healthy adults. Broad study findings and their caveats: Only blood was sampled, and tissue TCR repertoires likely differ from those in blood. Pairwise subsampling led to the expectation that sequencing depth would affect the degree of clonotype sharing among donors. The small number of donors limited the genetic and exposure-history diversity represented.

This clone appeared a few times. The target of this receptor is not known. No base quality information exists; no much larger clone differs at one position. Healthy HIV-negative adults with no recently reported acute infections or vaccinations were included as donors. Every donor was a Caucasian adult living in Nashville, Tennessee, USA. In the unsorted samples, roughly 90 million PBMCs were counted, and genomic DNA was extracted using the QIAamp DNA Blood Mini kit. After blood collection by leukapheresis, PBMCs were isolated using Ficoll-Histopaque density gradient centrifugation and then cryopreserved in the vapor phase of liquid nitrogen. Using the deep immunoSEQ assay, multiplex PCR amplified TCR CDR3 regions from genomic DNA. Extracted genomic DNA from each cell subset was spread evenly across all wells of several immunoSEQ 96-well plates, with each plate serving as a replicate. For unsorted PBMC, about 300 ng genomic DNA, equal to 25,000 to 35,000 T cell genomes, was loaded into each replicate PCR. Ten immunoSEQ deep assay plates were used to sequence the unsorted PBMC genomic DNA. Purified libraries were measured with a Qubit 3.0 fluorometer, size-checked on a Bioanalyzer 2100, and measured again with the KAPA Library Quantification kit. Every immunoSEQ 96-well plate was sequenced on a dedicated single-read 150-cycle Illumina NextSeq 550 flow cell. Per the source publication's procedure: Because only junctional sequences without quality scores were contained in the immunoSEQ output, filtering matching that applied to full-length reads could not be performed. Sequences were annotated with PyIR, a Python wrapper for IgBLAST v1.9, using IMGT germline references to assign V/J genes and CDR3. Any read was removed if the V/J assignment was weak (E-value above 1e-6), the CDR3 was missing, or the read contained stop codons, out-of-frame junctions, or ambiguous translated residues. V3J clonotypes were defined as sequences sharing the same inferred V gene, J gene, and CDR3 amino acid sequence. To compute the percentage overlap between repertoires, the number of shared unique clonotypes was divided by the size of the smaller repertoire. Richness of each repertoire was evaluated using RTK rarefaction, the Chao1 estimator, and Recon v2.1 estimates of unobserved clonotypes. The source is immuneACCESS, and TCRdb retained only in-frame sequences with V and J called. Part of the clones is not carried over; for the studies checked, unresolved V genes explain less than half of this, and the remainder is unexplained. V and J calls and clone size are given by that table; D and trimming were obtained from the DNA. In this sample the table shows around 500,000 clones, 79% of which occur a single time. The top ten constitute roughly 12% of the sample.

Sequenced sample: PBMCs. The source of this sequence is a woman in her thirties or forties in good health. Some clones in this sample may be carry-over from other donors' samples.

The CDR3 in this case is CASFRGNTEAFF. The DNA sequence is as follows: TGTGCCAGTTTTCGAGGGAACACTGAAGCTTTCTTT. The chain uses TRBV19 and TRBJ1-1; the D gene remains uncertain. Inclusive of the bounding cysteine and phenylalanine, the CDR3 is 12 residues long. Only the CDR3 DNA is retained, 36 bases long and in frame from the first base. V sheds 8 bases and J sheds 1 base, leaving 8 bases between their ends. CDR1 and CDR2, looked up from the germline V gene (reference sequence), are LNHDA and SQIVND.